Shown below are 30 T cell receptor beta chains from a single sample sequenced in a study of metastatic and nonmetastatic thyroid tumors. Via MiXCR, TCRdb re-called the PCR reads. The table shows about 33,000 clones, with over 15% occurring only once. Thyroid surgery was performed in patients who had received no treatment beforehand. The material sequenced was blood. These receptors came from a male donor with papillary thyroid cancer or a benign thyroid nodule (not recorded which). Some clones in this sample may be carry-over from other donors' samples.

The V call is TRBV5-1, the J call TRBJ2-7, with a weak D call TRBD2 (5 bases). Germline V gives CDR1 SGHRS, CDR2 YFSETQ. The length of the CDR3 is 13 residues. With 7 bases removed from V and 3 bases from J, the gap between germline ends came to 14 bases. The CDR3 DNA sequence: TGCGCCAGCTCCCTCGGGGAAAACTACGAGCAGTACTTC. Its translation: CASSLGENYEQYF. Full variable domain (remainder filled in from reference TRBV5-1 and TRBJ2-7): KAGVTQTPRYLIKTRGQQVTLSCSPISGHRSVSWYQQTPGQGLQFLFEYFSETQRNKGNFPGRFSGRQFSNSRSEMNVSTLELGDSALYLCASSLGENYEQYFGPGTRLTVT.

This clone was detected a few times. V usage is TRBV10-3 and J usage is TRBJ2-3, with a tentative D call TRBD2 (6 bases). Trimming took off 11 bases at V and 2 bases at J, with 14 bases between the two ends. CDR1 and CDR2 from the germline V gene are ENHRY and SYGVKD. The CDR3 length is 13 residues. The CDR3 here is CASGAAPTDTQYF. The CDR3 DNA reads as TGTGCCTCGGGAGCGGCCCCCACAGATACGCAGTATTTT.

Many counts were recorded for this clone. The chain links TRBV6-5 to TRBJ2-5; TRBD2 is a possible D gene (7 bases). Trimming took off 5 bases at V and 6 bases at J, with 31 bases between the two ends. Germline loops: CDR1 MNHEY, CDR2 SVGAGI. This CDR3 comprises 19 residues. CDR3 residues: CASSRGGGDVDGSRKTQYF. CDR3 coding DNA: TGTGCCAGCAGTCGGGGAGGGGGGGACGTCGACGGGAGTAGGAAGACCCAGTACTTC.

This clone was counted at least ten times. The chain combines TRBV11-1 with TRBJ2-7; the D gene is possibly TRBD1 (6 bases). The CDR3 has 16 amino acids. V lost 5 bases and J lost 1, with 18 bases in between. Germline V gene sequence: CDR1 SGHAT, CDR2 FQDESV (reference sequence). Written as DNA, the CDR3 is TGTGCCAGCAGCCCGAGGAGGAAGGACAGATCCTACGAGCAGTACTTC. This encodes CASSPRRKDRSYEQYF.

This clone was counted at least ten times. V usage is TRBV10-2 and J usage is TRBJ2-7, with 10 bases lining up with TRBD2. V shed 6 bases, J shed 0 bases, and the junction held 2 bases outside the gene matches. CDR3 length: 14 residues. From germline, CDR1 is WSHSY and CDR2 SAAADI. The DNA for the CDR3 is TGCGCCAGCAGGCCTAGCGGGGGCTCCTACGAGCAGTACTTC. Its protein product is CASRPSGGSYEQYF.

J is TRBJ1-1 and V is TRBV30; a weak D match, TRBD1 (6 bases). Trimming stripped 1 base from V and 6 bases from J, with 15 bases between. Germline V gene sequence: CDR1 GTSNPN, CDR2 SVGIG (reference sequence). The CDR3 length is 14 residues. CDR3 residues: CAWSEAGAGAEAFF. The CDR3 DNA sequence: TGTGCCTGGAGTGAAGCAGGGGCTGGCGCTGAAGCTTTCTTT.

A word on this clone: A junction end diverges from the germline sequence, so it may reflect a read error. DNA of the CDR3: TGCGGTGCCAAGTGGGAGCAAGAGCAGTACTTC. This translates into CGAKWEQEQYF. The V call is TRBV20-1, the J call TRBJ2-7, with D perhaps matching TRBD2 (5 bases). Germline assignment: CDR1 DFQATT and CDR2 SNEGSKA (reference sequence). The CDR3 covers 11 residues.

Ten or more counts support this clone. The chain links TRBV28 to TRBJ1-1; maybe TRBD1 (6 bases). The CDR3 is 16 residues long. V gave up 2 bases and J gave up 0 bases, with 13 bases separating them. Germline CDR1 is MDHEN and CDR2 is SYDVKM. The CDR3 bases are TGTGCCAGCAGTTTACTTGGGACACTTATGAACACTGAAGCTTTCTTT. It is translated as CASSLLGTLMNTEAFF.

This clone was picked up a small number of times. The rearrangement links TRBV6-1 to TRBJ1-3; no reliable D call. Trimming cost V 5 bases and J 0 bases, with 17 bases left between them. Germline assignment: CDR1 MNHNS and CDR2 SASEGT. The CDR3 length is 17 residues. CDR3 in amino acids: CASSPASGFNSGNTIYF. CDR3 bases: TGTGCCAGCAGTCCGGCGTCCGGGTTTAACTCTGGAAACACCATATATTTT.

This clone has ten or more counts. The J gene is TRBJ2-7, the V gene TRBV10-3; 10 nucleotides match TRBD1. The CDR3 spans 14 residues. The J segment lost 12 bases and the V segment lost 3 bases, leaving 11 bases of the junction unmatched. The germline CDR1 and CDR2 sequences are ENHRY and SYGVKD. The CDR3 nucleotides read TGTGCCATCAGTGAACCCGGGACAGGGGAAAGGTTGTACTTC. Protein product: CAISEPGTGERLYF.

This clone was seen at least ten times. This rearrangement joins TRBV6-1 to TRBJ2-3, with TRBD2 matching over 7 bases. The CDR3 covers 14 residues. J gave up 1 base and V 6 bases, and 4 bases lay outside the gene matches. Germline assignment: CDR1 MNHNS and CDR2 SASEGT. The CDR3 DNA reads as TGTGCCAGCAGAAGCGGGGCTCGCACAGATACGCAGTATTTT. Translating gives CASRSGARTDTQYF.

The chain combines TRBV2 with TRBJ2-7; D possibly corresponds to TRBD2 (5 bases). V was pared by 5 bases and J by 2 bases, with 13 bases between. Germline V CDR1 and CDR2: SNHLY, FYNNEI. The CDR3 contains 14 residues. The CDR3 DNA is TGTGCCAGCAGTCAACTGACCGGGGCCTACGAGCAGTACTTC. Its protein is CASSQLTGAYEQYF.

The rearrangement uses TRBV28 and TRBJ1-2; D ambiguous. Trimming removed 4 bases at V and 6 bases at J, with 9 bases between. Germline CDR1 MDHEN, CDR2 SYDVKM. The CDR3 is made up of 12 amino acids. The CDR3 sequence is CASSSASHGYTF. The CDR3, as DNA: TGTGCCAGCAGTTCCGCTAGCCATGGCTACACCTTC.

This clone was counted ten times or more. The CDR3 reads CATHASRENTEAFF. The CDR3 nucleotides read TGTGCCACCCATGCTTCACGGGAGAACACTGAAGCTTTCTTT. The V call is TRBV12-3 or TRBV12-4, the J call TRBJ1-1; D remains unclear. The CDR3 runs 14 residues. V was trimmed by 10 bases and J by 1 base, leaving 16 bases between them.

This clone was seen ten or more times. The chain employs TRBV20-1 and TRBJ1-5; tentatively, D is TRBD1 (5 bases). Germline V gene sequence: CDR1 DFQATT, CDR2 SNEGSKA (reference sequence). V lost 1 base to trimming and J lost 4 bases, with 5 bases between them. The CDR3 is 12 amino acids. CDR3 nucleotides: TGCAGTGCTAGAGGGGGGAATCAGCCCCAGCATTTT. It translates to CSARGGNQPQHF.

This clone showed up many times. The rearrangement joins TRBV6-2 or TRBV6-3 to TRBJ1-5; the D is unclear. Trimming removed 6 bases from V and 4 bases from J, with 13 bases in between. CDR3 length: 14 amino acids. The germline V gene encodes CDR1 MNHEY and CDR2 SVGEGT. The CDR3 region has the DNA TGTGCCAGCAGACCTCGAGGAAAAAATCAGCCCCAGCATTTT. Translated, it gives CASRPRGKNQPQHF.

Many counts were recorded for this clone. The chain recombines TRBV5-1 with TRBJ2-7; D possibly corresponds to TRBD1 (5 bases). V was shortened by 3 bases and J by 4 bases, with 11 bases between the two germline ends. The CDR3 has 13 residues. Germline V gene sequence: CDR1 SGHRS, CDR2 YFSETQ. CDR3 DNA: TGCGCCAGCAGCTGGGAAGCAGGGTACGAGCAGTACTTC. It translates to CASSWEAGYEQYF.

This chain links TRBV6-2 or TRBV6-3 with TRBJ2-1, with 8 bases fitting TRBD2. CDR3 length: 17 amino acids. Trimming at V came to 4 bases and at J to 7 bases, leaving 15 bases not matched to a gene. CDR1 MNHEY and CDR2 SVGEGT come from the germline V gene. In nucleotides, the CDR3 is TGTGCCAGCAGTTCCCCCTTGAGAGGCGGGGGGTTTAATGAGCAGTTCTTC. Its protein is CASSSPLRGGGFNEQFF.

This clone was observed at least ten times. The CDR3 DNA sequence: TGCGCCAGCAGACTTTCCCAGACCGTGGACGGGGAGACCCAGTACTTC. Protein: CASRLSQTVDGETQYF. The chain recombines TRBV5-1 with TRBJ2-5; D not resolved. V was shortened by 5 bases and J by 5 bases, with 22 bases between the two germline ends. Germline assignment: CDR1 SGHRS and CDR2 YFSETQ. The CDR3 sequence is 16 residues long.

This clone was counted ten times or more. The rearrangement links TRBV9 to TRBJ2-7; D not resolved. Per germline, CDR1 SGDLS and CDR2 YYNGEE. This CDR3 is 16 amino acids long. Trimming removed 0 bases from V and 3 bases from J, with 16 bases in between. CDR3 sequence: CASSVGSAPGDYEQYF. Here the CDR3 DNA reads TGTGCCAGCAGCGTAGGGTCAGCGCCAGGTGACTACGAGCAGTACTTC. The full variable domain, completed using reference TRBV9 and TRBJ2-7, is DSGVTQTPKHLITATGQRVTLRCSPRSGDLSVYWYQQSLDQGLQFLIQYYNGEERAKGNILERFSAQQFPDLHSELNLSSLELGDSALYFCASSVGSAPGDYEQYFGPGTRLTVT.

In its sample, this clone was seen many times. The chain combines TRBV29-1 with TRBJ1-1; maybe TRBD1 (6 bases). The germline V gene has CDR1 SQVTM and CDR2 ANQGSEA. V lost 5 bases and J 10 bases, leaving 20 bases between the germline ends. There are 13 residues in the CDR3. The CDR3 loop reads CSVTGPVATGAFF. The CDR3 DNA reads TGCAGCGTTACAGGGCCTGTAGCAACAGGAGCTTTCTTT.

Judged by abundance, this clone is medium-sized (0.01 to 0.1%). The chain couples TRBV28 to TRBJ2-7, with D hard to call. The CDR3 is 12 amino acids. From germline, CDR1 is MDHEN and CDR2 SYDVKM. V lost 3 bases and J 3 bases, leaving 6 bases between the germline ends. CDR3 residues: CASSFRNYEQYF. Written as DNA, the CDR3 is TGTGCCAGCAGTTTCAGGAACTACGAGCAGTACTTC.

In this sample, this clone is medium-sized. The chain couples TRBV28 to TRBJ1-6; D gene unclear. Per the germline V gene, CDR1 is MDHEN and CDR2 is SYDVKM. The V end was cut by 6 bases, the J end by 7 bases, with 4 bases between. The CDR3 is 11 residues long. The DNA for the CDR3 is TGTGCCAGCAGCAGCAATTCACCCCTCCACTTT. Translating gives CASSSNSPLHF.

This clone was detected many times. The CDR3 DNA is TGTGCCAGCACTAAAGCAACTAATGAAAAACTGTTTTTT. Protein sequence: CASTKATNEKLFF. The chain combines TRBV28 with TRBJ1-4; no reliable D call. The CDR3 covers 13 residues. Between the trimmed V and J ends, which lost 7 bases and 0 bases, there was a span of 6 bases. Germline V gene lookup returns CDR1 MDHEN and CDR2 SYDVKM.

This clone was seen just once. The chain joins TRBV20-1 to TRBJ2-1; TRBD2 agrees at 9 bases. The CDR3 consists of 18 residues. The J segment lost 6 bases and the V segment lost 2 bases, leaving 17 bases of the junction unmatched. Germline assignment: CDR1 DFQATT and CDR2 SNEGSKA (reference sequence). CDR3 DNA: TGCAGTGCTAGAAAAAAGCGGGGGGACGAAGCCCATCTCAATGAGCAGTTCTTC. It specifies CSARKKRGDEAHLNEQFF.

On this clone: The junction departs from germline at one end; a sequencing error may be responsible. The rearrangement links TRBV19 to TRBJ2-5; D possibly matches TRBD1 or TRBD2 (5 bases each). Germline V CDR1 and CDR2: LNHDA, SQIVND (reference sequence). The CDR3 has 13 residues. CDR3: CDSSIGDGETQYF. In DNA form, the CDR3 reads TGTGACAGTAGTATAGGGGACGGGGAGACCCAGTACTTC.

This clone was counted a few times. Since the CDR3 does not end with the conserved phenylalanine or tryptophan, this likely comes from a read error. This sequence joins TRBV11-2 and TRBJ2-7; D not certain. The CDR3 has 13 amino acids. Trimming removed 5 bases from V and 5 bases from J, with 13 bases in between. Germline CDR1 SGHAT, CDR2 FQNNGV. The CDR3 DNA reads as TGTGCCAGCAGCCGTAAGGGTGGGGACGAGCAGTACCTC. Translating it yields CASSRKGGDEQYL.

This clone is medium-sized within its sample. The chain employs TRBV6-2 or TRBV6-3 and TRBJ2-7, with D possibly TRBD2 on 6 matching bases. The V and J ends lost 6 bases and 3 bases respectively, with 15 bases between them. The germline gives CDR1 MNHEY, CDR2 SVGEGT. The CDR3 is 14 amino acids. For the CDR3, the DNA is TGTGCCAGCAGAGAGGAGGGAAAGAACTACGAGCAGTACTTC. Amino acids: CASREEGKNYEQYF.

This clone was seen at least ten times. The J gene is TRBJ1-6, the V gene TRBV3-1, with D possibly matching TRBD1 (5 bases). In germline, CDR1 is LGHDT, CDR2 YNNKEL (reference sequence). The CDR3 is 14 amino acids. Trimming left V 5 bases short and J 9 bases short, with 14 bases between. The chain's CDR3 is CASSAGTLLSPLHF. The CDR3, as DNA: TGTGCCAGCAGCGCCGGGACTTTACTTTCACCCCTCCACTTT.

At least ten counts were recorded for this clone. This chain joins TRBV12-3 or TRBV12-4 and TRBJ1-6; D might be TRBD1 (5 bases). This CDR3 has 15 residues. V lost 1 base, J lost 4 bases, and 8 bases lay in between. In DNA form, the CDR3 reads TGTGCCAGCAGTTTAGGGGGGTCATATAATTCACCCCTCCACTTT. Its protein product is CASSLGGSYNSPLHF.